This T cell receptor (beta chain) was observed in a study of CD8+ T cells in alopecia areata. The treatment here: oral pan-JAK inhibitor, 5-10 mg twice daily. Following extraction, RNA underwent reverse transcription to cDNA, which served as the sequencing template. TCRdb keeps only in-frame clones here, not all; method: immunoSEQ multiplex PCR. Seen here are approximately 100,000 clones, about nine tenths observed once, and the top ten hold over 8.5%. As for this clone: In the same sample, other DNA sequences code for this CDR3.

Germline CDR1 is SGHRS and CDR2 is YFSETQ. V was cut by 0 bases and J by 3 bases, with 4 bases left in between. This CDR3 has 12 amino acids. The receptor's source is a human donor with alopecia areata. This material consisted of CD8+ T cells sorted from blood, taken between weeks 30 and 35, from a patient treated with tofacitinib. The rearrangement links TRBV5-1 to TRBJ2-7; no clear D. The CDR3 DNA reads TGCGCCAGCAGCTTGGATTTCTACGAGCAGTACTTC. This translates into CASSLDFYEQYF.